This TCR beta chain was documented in a study of blood T cells in healthy people across ages. The second PCR ran roughly 6 to 12 cycles with a sample-barcoded 5' primer and J-beta primers. TCRdb itself ran the 5' RACE reads through MiXCR, one entry per CDR3 protein. This sample yields 900,000 to 950,000 distinct CDR3 sequences, of which about 27% are seen a single time; 10% to 13% belongs to the top ten. These data were likewise used in another study, on T cells of mothers and their children. As reported in that work: Random nucleotides (2-4) and sample barcodes were added by the M1S primer used in the second PCR.

Material for sequencing was blood. This receptor was taken from a middle-aged woman in good health.

The CDR3 protein is CASSSPRKETQYF. Here the CDR3 DNA reads TGCGCCAGCAGCTCACCGAGAAAAGAGACCCAGTACTTC. The chain uses TRBV5-1 and TRBJ2-5; the D is unclear. The CDR3 is made up of 13 amino acids. Germline V gene data show CDR1 as SGHRS and CDR2 as YFSETQ. The germline V and J ends were trimmed by 3 bases and 3 bases, with 9 bases remaining between them.